Listed below are T cell receptor beta chains from one sample, sequenced in a study of T cells after posttransplantation cyclophosphamide. This table comes from immunoSEQ multiplex PCR, and its TCRdb copy is limited to in-frame clones, with some not included. The data hold about 53,000 clones, with approximately 86% observed a single time. The source material was PBMCs. The receptor set was obtained from a man aged 25 to 40 with a blood cancer, CMV-positive, and with a related stem cell donor. CDR3s include the opening cysteine and the closing phenylalanine or tryptophan. A D gene is named only where the DNA matches it firmly. A row's size may be missing; if present it is once, few, many or a size class.

cdr3_nt cdr3_aa j_call clone_size d_call cdr3_length v_call
TGCAGCGTTGGCGCAGCGGGACGATGGGAGCAGTACTTC CSVGAAGRWEQYF TRBJ2-7 . TRBD2 13 TRBV29-1
TGTGCCTGGAGGTGGGAGGGGGCCTACGAGCAGTACTTC CAWRWEGAYEQYF TRBJ2-7 . . 13 TRBV30
TGTGCCAGCAGCCGGACCGGGACTACCGGGGAGCTGTTTTTT CASSRTGTTGELFF TRBJ2-2 . . 14 TRBV6-5
TGTGCTAGTGGGCCTGGACAGGGGGCAGGTGAGCAGTACTTC CASGPGQGAGEQYF TRBJ2-7 . TRBD1 14 TRBV12-5
TGTGCAAGTCGCTCCAAAAGACAGGGTACGGAGACCCAGTACTTC CASRSKRQGTETQYF TRBJ2-5 few . 15 TRBV12-2
TGTGCCTGGAGTGAGATCAGTTTTGGAGCTTTCTTT CAWSEISFGAFF TRBJ1-1 once . 12 TRBV30
TGTGCCATCAGTGAGTCGCTAGCCCAGTTATTC CAISESLAQLF TRBJ2-7 . . 11 TRBV10-3
TGTGCCAGCAGCTTAATCGACAGGGGTGAGACCCAGTACTTC CASSLIDRGETQYF TRBJ2-5 . TRBD1 14 TRBV11-2
TGTGCCAGCAGCGTTGGACTAGCGGGAGCAGCAGATACGCAGTATTTT CASSVGLAGAADTQYF TRBJ2-3 . TRBD2 16 TRBV9
TGTGCCAGCAGTTACTCTATCGGGGGACAGGGCTATGGCTACACCTTC CASSYSIGGQGYGYTF TRBJ1-2 . TRBD1 16 TRBV6-5
TGCAGCGTAGGTAAAGCGGGAGGGCCTTTTAATGAGCAGTTCTTC CSVGKAGGPFNEQFF TRBJ2-1 . TRBD2 15 TRBV29-1
TGTGCCAGCAGCGTAGAGGGAGGCTCCTACAATGAGCAGTTCTTC CASSVEGGSYNEQFF TRBJ2-1 . . 15 TRBV9
TGCGCCAGCAGCACTGACGGACAGGGCCGAGGTACGCAGTATTTT CASSTDGQGRGTQYF TRBJ2-3 . TRBD1 15 TRBV5-1
TGCGCCAGCAGCGCGGGAGGGACTATTCCCGGGGAGCTGTTTTTT CASSAGGTIPGELFF TRBJ2-2 once TRBD2 15 TRBV5-1
TGCGCCAGCAGCTTGACAGGGGGTAATGAAAAACTGTTTTTT CASSLTGGNEKLFF TRBJ1-4 . TRBD1 14 TRBV5-1
TGTGCCAGCAGTTTAGGGCGGGACAGGGCCATCGGGGCTTATGAAAAACTGTTTTTT CASSLGRDRAIGAYEKLFF TRBJ1-4 . TRBD1 19 TRBV27
TGTGCCAGCAGCCTAGGTCCCGTCCTCGGGAGTAAAGCTTTCTTT CASSLGPVLGSKAFF TRBJ1-1 . . 15 TRBV7-3
TGTGCCAGTAGTCCCCGAAGGGGCGGTACTATCTACAATGAGCAGTTCTTC CASSPRRGGTIYNEQFF TRBJ2-1 . . 17 TRBV19
TGCGCCAGCAGTGAGAGCGGGCACCTCTCCTACGAGCAGTACTTC CASSESGHLSYEQYF TRBJ2-7 . . 15 TRBV10-2
TGTGCCTGGAGTCCCTTCGGGGAACCCGGCTACAATGAGCAGTTCTTC CAWSPFGEPGYNEQFF TRBJ2-1 . . 16 TRBV30
TGTGCCAGCAGTTACTCGAGCGGCAGAAATAATTCACCCCTCCACTTT CASSYSSGRNNSPLHF TRBJ1-6 . . 16 TRBV6-5
TGTGCCAGCAGTTTGTCGTCCGGGGGGTGGAATCAGCCCCAGCATTTT CASSLSSGGWNQPQHF TRBJ1-5 . . 16 TRBV27
TGTGCCAGCAGTTTATCATATAACTATGGCTACACCTTC CASSLSYNYGYTF TRBJ1-2 . . 13 TRBV27